This T cell receptor (beta chain) was recovered during a study of blood T cells in healthy people across ages. Study observations and caveats: Correlation between TCR beta diversity and naive T cell percentage was strong. Age showed a roughly linear inverse relationship with TCR beta diversity per million T cells.

This clonotype was seen a handful of times. Its antigen is unidentified. The second PCR ran about 6 to 11 cycles with a sample-barcoded 5' primer and J-beta primers. One entry per CDR3 protein results from TCRdb running MiXCR on the 5' RACE reads. The sample has 1.5 million to 2 million distinct CDR3 sequences, 49% seen once. Per germline, CDR1 SGHTA and CDR2 FQGNSA. J gave up 1 base and V 2 bases, and 8 bases lay outside the gene matches. The CDR3 is made up of 18 amino acids. Russia was home to the donors, healthy Caucasian individuals aged about 6 to 90. The sequencing input was blood. This TCR was recovered from a woman aged 40 to 50 in good health. The genes are TRBV7-2 and TRBJ2-4, with 10 bases lining up with TRBD1. The CDR3 bases are TGTGCCAGCAGCTTACAACGGCTGGACAGGGGGGCCAAAAACATTCAGTACTTC. Protein: CASSLQRLDRGAKNIQYF.